The table lists the clone carrying this TCR beta chain with a count of one. The antigen remains undetermined. Each of the donors had 8 to 10 milliliters of peripheral blood drawn into EDTA-treated Vacutainer tubes. It was with a sample-barcoded 5' primer and a J-beta primer mix that a second PCR of roughly 7 to 11 cycles was run. A single record per CDR3 protein comes from TCRdb applying MiXCR to the 5' RACE reads. The data show over 950,000 distinct CDR3 sequences, with around two fifths seen just once and about an eighth held by the top ten. The data stem from a study of blood T cells in healthy people across ages. Whole-study context: The template switching approach captured approximately one barcoded beta molecule for every two T cells. The study's findings and limits: Donor CMV status, an unknown factor, possibly confounded changes in expanded clonotypes. Estimated diversity, derived from one million T cells, was regarded as an underestimate.

Germline V gene sequence: CDR1 SGHNT, CDR2 YYREEE (reference sequence). V lost 2 bases, J lost 7 bases, and 15 bases lay in between. The CDR3 sequence is 14 residues long. The sequence derives from a man younger than 30 in good health. The sample comprised blood. The rearrangement uses TRBV5-4 and TRBJ1-1, with a tentative D call TRBD1 (6 bases). CDR3 region: CASSFRGRGGEAFF. CDR3 in DNA: TGTGCCAGCAGCTTTCGGGGCAGGGGTGGTGAAGCTTTCTTT.